Presented here are 5 T cell receptor beta chains from one specimen sequenced in a study of CD8 T cells in Susac syndrome. Random hexamers were used to reverse transcribe 0.5 to 1 ug of RNA. TCRdb itself ran the immunoSEQ multiplex PCR reads through MiXCR, one entry per CDR3 protein. The table records 150,000 to 200,000 distinct CDR3 sequences, 90% to 95% of them present only once. Sequenced material: CD4+ T cells from PBMCs. Source of these receptors: a human donor in good health.

The chain couples TRBV12-3 or TRBV12-4 to TRBJ1-1, with 9 bases that match TRBD1. The CDR3 covers 15 residues. V was clipped by 7 bases and J by 0 bases; unmatched bases: 6. The DNA for the CDR3 is TGTGCCAGCACTCATACAGGGGGCATGAACACTGAAGCTTTCTTT. Amino acids: CASTHTGGMNTEAFF.

This clonotype was counted a single time. The chain joins TRBV29-1 to TRBJ2-5; unclear D gene. Germline assignment: CDR1 SQVTM and CDR2 ANQGSEA. Trimming took off 7 bases at V and 1 base at J, with 4 bases between the two ends. This CDR3 contains 10 residues. In nucleotides, the CDR3 is TGCAGCGGCCTCCAAGAGACCCAGTACTTC. Its protein product is CSGLQETQYF.

The CDR3 DNA reads as TGTGCCAGCAGCCAAGCTACTTACGGCGGGAGGGAGTACTTC. Encoded protein: CASSQATYGGREYF. This chain joins TRBV3-1 and TRBJ2-5, with 9 bases that match TRBD2. The CDR3 sequence is 14 residues long. CDR1 is LGHDT and CDR2 is YNNKEL in the germline V gene (reference sequence). The V and J ends lost 1 base and 12 bases, in that order; junction bases with no gene match: 9.

The chain is built from TRBV4-1 and TRBJ1-1; TRBD1 agrees at 7 bases. CDR1 and CDR2 (germline): MGHRA, YSYEKL. V was clipped by 4 bases and J by 5 bases; unmatched bases: 13. CDR3 length: 16 amino acids. The CDR3 sequence: CASSRLAPGGGTEAFF. CDR3 bases: TGCGCCAGCAGCCGGCTTGCACCAGGGGGGGGGACTGAAGCTTTCTTT.

The rearrangement uses TRBV6-2 or TRBV6-3 and TRBJ1-5; D may be TRBD1 (6 bases). V lost 2 bases to trimming and J lost 2 bases, with 13 bases between them. Germline CDR1 and CDR2: MNHEY and SVGEGT. The CDR3 contains 16 residues. CDR3: CASSYGRGRGNQPQHF. The DNA of the CDR3 is TGTGCCAGCAGTTACGGCAGGGGAAGGGGCAATCAGCCCCAGCATTTT.